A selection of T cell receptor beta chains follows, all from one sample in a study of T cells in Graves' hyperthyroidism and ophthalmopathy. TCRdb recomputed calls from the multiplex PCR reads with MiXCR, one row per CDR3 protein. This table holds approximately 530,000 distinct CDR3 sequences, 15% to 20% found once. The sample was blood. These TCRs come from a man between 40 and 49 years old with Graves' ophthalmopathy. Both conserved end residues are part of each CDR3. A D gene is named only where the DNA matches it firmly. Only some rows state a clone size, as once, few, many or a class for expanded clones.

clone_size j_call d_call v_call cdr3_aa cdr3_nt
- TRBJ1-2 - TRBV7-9 CASSLALAPDGYTF TGTGCCAGCAGCTTAGCTTTGGCCCCCGATGGCTACACCTTC
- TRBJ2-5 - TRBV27 CASSLYREEETQYF TGTGCCAGCAGTTTATACAGGGAGGAAGAGACCCAGTACTTC
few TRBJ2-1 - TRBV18 CASSTDRRNEQFF TGTGCCAGCTCAACTGACCGGCGCAATGAGCAGTTCTTC
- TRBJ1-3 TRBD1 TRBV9 CASSGTGGGNTIYF TGTGCCAGCAGCGGGACAGGGGGTGGAAACACCATATATTTT
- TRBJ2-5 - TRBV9 CASSVGPKQETQYF TGTGCCAGCAGCGTCGGGCCTAAGCAAGAGACCCAGTACTTC
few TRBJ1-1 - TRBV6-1 CASSSPGGRSTEAFF TGTGCCAGCAGTTCCCCCGGAGGGCGCAGCACTGAAGCTTTCTTT
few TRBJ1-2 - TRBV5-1 CASSLDEGKYGYTF TGCGCCAGCAGCTTGGATGAGGGGAAATATGGCTACACCTTC
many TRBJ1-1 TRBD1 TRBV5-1 CASRRTGTGGYGEAFF TGCGCCAGCAGGCGAACCGGGACAGGGGGTTATGGTGAAGCTTTCTTT
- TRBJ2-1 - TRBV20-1 CSGWGRGGPYNEQFF TGCAGTGGTTGGGGTAGGGGGGGTCCCTACAATGAGCAGTTCTTC
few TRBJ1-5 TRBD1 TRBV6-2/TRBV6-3 CASNAGTGGNQPQHF TGTGCCAGCAACGCCGGGACAGGGGGCAATCAGCCCCAGCATTTT
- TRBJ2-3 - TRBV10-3 CAILPGLSSSTDTQYF TGTGCCATCTTACCGGGACTTTCGAGCTCCACAGATACGCAGTATTTT
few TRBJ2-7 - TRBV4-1 CASSRIPGTHSYEQYF TGCGCCAGCAGCCGGATTCCCGGGACTCACTCCTACGAGCAGTACTTC
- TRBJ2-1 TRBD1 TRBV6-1 CASSFARTGSNEQFF TGTGCCAGCAGCTTCGCGCGGACAGGTTCCAATGAGCAGTTCTTC
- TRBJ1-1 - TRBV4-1 CASSQDTDLTRNTEAFF TGCGCCAGCAGCCAAGATACGGACCTTACCAGGAACACTGAAGCTTTCTTT
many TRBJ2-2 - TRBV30 CAWSALVTGELFF TGTGCCTGGAGTGCCTTAGTCACCGGGGAGCTGTTTTTT
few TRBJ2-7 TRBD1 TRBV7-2 CASSLVAGQETYEQYF TGTGCCAGCAGCTTAGTGGCAGGACAGGAGACCTACGAGCAGTACTTC
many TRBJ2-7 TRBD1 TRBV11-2 CASSWGQSYEQYF TGTGCCAGCAGCTGGGGACAGAGCTACGAGCAGTACTTC
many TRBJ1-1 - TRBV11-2 CASSPRGGGATEAFF TGTGCCAGCAGCCCCCGCGGCGGGGGGGCGACTGAAGCTTTCTTT
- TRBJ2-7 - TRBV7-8 CASSLAPTRKNNYEQYF TGTGCCAGCAGCTTAGCGCCGACACGGAAGAACAACTACGAGCAGTACTTC
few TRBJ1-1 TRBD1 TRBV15 CASNRPGQENTEAFF TGTGCCTCGAACAGACCGGGACAGGAGAACACTGAAGCTTTCTTT
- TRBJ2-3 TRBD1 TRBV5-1 CASSLDPGQATTDTQYF TGCGCCAGCAGCTTGGACCCGGGACAGGCAACCACAGATACGCAGTATTTT
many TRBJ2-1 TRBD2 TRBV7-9 CASSLTSGRYNEQFF TGTGCCAGCAGCCTGACTAGCGGGAGGTACAATGAGCAGTTCTTC
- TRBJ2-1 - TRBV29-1 CSGGLGERNEQFF TGCAGCGGTGGCTTGGGAGAGCGTAATGAGCAGTTCTTC
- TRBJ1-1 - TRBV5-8 CASSLIGGIDTEAFF TGTGCCAGCAGCTTGATAGGGGGAATCGACACTGAAGCTTTCTTT
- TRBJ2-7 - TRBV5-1 CASSKDLFYEQYF TGCGCCAGCAGTAAGGACCTATTCTACGAGCAGTACTTC
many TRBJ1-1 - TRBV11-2 CASSPVGMYTEAFF TGTGCCAGCAGCCCTGTGGGAATGTACACTGAAGCTTTCTTT
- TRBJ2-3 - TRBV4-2 CASSQMDTQYF TGTGCCAGCAGCCAAATGGATACGCAGTATTTT
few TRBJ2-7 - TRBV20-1 CSARPGVGGGYEQYF TGCAGTGCTAGACCGGGAGTTGGAGGAGGATACGAGCAGTACTTC
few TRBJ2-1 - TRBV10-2 CASSRGWGNEQFF TGCGCCAGCAGTCGGGGGTGGGGAAATGAGCAGTTCTTC
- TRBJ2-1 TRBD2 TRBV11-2 CASGYPPTGTSGSSGYNEQFF TGTGCCAGCGGATACCCCCCTACCGGGACTAGCGGTTCGAGTGGGTACAATGAGCAGTTCTTC
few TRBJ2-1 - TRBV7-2 CASSLSRVSYNEQFF TGTGCCAGCAGCTTGTCACGGGTATCCTACAATGAGCAGTTCTTC
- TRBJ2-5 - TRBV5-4 CASSLTPTGSAQETQYF TGTGCCAGCAGCTTGACTCCCACAGGGTCCGCTCAAGAGACCCAGTACTTC
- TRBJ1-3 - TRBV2 CASWGALSGNTIYF TGTGCCAGCTGGGGGGCCCTCTCTGGAAACACCATATATTTT
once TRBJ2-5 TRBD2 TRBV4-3 CASSPGTSGRATETQYF TGCGCCAGCAGCCCCGGGACTAGCGGGAGGGCCACGGAGACCCAGTACTTC
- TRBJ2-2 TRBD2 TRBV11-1 CASSHPGTSSPGELFF TGTGCCAGCAGCCACCCCGGGACTAGTTCCCCCGGGGAGCTGTTTTTT
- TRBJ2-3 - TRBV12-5 CASGFADTQYF TGTGCTAGTGGTTTCGCAGATACGCAGTATTTT
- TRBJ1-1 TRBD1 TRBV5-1 CASSLASGGEAFF TGCGCCAGCAGCTTGGCCTCAGGGGGAGAAGCTTTCTTT
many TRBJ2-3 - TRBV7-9 CASSLDRFSSTDTQYF TGTGCCAGCAGCTTAGACAGGTTCTCTAGCACAGATACGCAGTATTTT
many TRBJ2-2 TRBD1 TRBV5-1 CASRLDRGNTGELFF TGCGCCAGCAGGCTGGACAGGGGGAACACCGGGGAGCTGTTTTTT
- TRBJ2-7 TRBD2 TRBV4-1 CASSIRTSGGGEQYF TGCGCCAGCAGCATACGGACTAGCGGGGGTGGGGAGCAGTACTTC
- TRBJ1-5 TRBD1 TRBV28 CASSLWTGYNQPQHF TGTGCCAGCAGTTTGTGGACAGGCTACAATCAGCCCCAGCATTTT